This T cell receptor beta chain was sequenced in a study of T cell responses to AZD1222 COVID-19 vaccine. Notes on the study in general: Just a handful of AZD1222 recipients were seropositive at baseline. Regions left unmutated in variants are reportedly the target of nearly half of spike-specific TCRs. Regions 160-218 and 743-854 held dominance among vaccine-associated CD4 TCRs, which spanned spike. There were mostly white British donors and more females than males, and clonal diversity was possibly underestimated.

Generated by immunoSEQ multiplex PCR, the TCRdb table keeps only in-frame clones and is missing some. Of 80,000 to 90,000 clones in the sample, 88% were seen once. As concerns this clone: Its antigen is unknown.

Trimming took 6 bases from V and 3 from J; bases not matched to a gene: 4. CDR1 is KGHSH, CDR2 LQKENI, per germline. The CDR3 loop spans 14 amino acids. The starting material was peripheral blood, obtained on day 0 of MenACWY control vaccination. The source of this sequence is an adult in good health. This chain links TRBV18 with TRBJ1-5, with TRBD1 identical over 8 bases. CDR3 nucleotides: TGTGCCAGCTCCCTACAGGGGGACAATCAGCCCCAGCATTTT. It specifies CASSLQGDNQPQHF.